The 6 T cell receptor beta chains below all came from one sample that was sequenced in a study of OX40 agonist ivuxolimab in advanced cancers. Profiling relied on immunoSEQ multiplex PCR, and the TCRdb table lists in-frame clones only, not all of them. The repertoire holds 100,000 to 130,000 clones, with less than 95% as singletons. The material sequenced was CD4+ or CD8+ T cells sorted from blood, taken in a trial of the OX40 agonist ivuxolimab. The source is an adult with an advanced solid tumor such as melanoma, head and neck, liver or kidney cancer.

The V and J genes are TRBV5-6 and TRBJ1-1; unclear D gene. The CDR3 is 15 residues long. V lost 1 base and J lost 0, with 10 bases in between. Germline CDR1 is SGHDT and CDR2 is YYEEEE. The CDR3 loop is CASSLWRAVNTEAFF. CDR3 sequence (DNA): TGTGCCAGCAGCTTGTGGAGGGCGGTGAACACTGAAGCTTTCTTT.

The CDR3 loop is CASKLQGSGNQPQHF. The CDR3 region has the DNA TGTGCCAGCAAACTCCAGGGTTCGGGCAATCAGCCCCAGCATTTT. The chain couples TRBV28 to TRBJ1-5, with TRBD1 as a possible D gene (5 bases). The CDR3 runs to 15 residues. From germline, CDR1 is MDHEN and CDR2 SYDVKM. The V end lost 7 bases, the J end lost 2 bases, and 15 bases lay between the germline ends. Full variable domain (missing parts from reference TRBV28 and TRBJ1-5): DVKVTQSSRYLVKRTGEKVFLECVQDMDHENMFWYRQDPGLGLRLIYFSYDVKMKEKGDIPEGYSVSREKKERFSLILESASTNQTSMYLCASKLQGSGNQPQHFGDGTRLSIL.

This rearrangement joins TRBV6-1 to TRBJ1-1; 8 bases agree with TRBD1. The CDR3 is 13 amino acids. The V gene end was trimmed by 8 bases and the J gene end by 2 bases; junction bases not matched to a gene: 4. Germline loops: CDR1 MNHNS, CDR2 SASEGT. The CDR3: CASHRGENTEAFF. DNA of the CDR3: TGTGCCAGCCACAGGGGGGAAAACACTGAAGCTTTCTTT.

The table lists this clone with a few counts. The genes are TRBV6-6 and TRBJ1-1; no clear D. Trimming pared 4 bases from V and 3 bases from J, leaving 12 bases between. The CDR3 covers 14 residues. Per germline, CDR1 MNHNY and CDR2 SVGAGI (reference sequence). CDR3 sequence reads: CASSFTAEYTEAFF. CDR3 DNA sequence: TGTGCCAGCAGTTTTACAGCCGAATACACTGAAGCTTTCTTT.

The gene calls are TRBV30 and TRBJ1-5; no firm D call. Germline lookup yields CDR1 GTSNPN and CDR2 SVGIG (reference sequence). The ends were cut back, 1 base at V and 6 bases at J, with 13 bases in the middle. CDR3 length: 14 amino acids. CDR3 sequence reads: CAWSGVREGQPQHF. The CDR3 DNA follows: TGTGCCTGGAGTGGGGTACGGGAAGGTCAGCCCCAGCATTTT. Based on the CDR3 plus reference TRBV30 and TRBJ1-5, the full variable domain is SQTIHQWPATLVQPVGSPLSLECTVEGTSNPNLYWYRQAAGRGLQLLFYSVGIGQISSEVPQNLSASRPQDRQFILSSKKLLLSDSGFYLCAWSGVREGQPQHFGDGTRLSIL.

The chain has TRBV7-2 and TRBJ2-3; TRBD1 is a possible D gene (6 bases). CDR1 is SGHTA and CDR2 is FQGNSA in the germline V gene. The CDR3 runs 15 residues. Trimming removed 0 bases from V and 5 bases from J, with 12 bases in between. In DNA form, the CDR3 reads TGTGCCAGCAGCTTAGCGGGGGCCGCGGGAGATACGCAGTATTTT. This gives the protein CASSLAGAAGDTQYF. Drawing the rest from reference TRBV7-2 and TRBJ2-3, the complete variable domain is GAGVSQSPSNKVTEKGKDVELRCDPISGHTALYWYRQSLGQGLEFLIYFQGNSAPDKSGLPSDRFSAERTGGSVSTLTIQRTQQEDSAVYLCASSLAGAAGDTQYFGPGTRLTVL.